Each of the 22 T cell receptor beta chains below was sequenced from the same sample in a study of shared clonotypes between healthy human individuals. Method: immunoSEQ multiplex PCR; TCRdb's copy keeps in-frame clones and lacks some. Among roughly 2.4 million clones listed, nearly 97% were seen once. Sample: naive CD4+ T cells sorted from blood. Subset denoted: CD45RA+ positively selected. These receptors originate from a man younger than 35 in good health.

As regards this clone: Other DNA variants within this sample encode the same CDR3. The chain is built from TRBV27 and TRBJ2-3, with 7 positions matching TRBD2. The CDR3 has 13 amino acids. Germline trimming cut 6 bases from V and 1 base from J; bases unmatched to any gene: 1. CDR1 and CDR2 (germline): MNHEY, SMNVEV (reference sequence). The CDR3 nucleotides read TGTGCCAGCAGAACTAGCGGCACAGATACGCAGTATTTT. Amino acid sequence: CASRTSGTDTQYF.

The chain employs TRBV6-1 and TRBJ1-1; 8 nucleotides match TRBD1. Germline V gives CDR1 MNHNS, CDR2 SASEGT. V shed 2 bases and J 8 bases; nucleotides not matched to a gene: 10. This CDR3 is built from 15 residues. The CDR3 spells CASSERRYGQGEAFF. In DNA, the CDR3 is TGTGCCAGCAGTGAACGGCGGTATGGACAGGGCGAAGCTTTCTTT.

A single count supports this clone. The J gene is TRBJ1-3, the V gene TRBV5-1; 8 bases fit TRBD1. Trimming removed 4 bases from V and 1 base from J; junction bases left unmatched: 4. The CDR3 is made up of 15 amino acids. Germline CDR1 is SGHRS and CDR2 is YFSETQ. CDR3 in DNA: TGCGCCAGCAGCAGACAGGGGTTGTCTGGAAACACCATATATTTT. Translated, it gives CASSRQGLSGNTIYF.

This chain uses TRBV7-8 with TRBJ2-4, with TRBD2 identical over 10 bases. CDR3 length: 18 residues. The ends lost 2 bases at V and 2 bases at J; junction bases unmatched: 9. Per the germline V gene, CDR1 is SGHVS and CDR2 is FQNEAQ. CDR3 in DNA: TGTGCCAGCAGCTTACTCCCTAGCGGGAGCTTCCCCAAAAACATTCAGTACTTC. It codes for CASSLLPSGSFPKNIQYF.

The rearrangement joins TRBV6-5 to TRBJ1-2, with D unresolved. This CDR3 contains 16 residues. Germline V gene data show CDR1 as MNHEY and CDR2 as SVGAGI. V was pared by 2 bases and J by 4 bases, with 17 bases between. CDR3 nucleotide sequence: TGTGCCAGCAGTTACGCGAGCCGGCAGGCGGGCTATGGCTACACCTTC. It specifies CASSYASRQAGYGYTF.

The chain joins TRBV29-1 to TRBJ2-3, with D perhaps assigned TRBD1 or TRBD2 (5 bases each). CDR1 is SQVTM, CDR2 ANQGSEA, per germline. This CDR3 comprises 14 residues. Trimming removed 4 bases at V and 4 bases at J, with 15 bases between. The CDR3, as DNA: TGCAGCGTTGGTCCCGGGGAAGGGGCAGATACGCAGTATTTT. Protein product: CSVGPGEGADTQYF.

This rearrangement joins TRBV30 to TRBJ1-4; D call uncertain. Germline V gene lookup returns CDR1 GTSNPN and CDR2 SVGIG (reference sequence). The CDR3 sequence is 14 residues long. V was clipped by 0 bases and J by 8 bases, with 13 bases between them. Written as DNA, the CDR3 is TGTGCCTGGAGTGTCCTTGGGCCTGAGGAAAAACTGTTTTTT. Translation gives CAWSVLGPEEKLFF. Based on the CDR3 plus reference TRBV30 and TRBJ1-4, the full variable domain is SQTIHQWPATLVQPVGSPLSLECTVEGTSNPNLYWYRQAAGRGLQLLFYSVGIGQISSEVPQNLSASRPQDRQFILSSKKLLLSDSGFYLCAWSVLGPEEKLFFGSGTQLSVL.

This sequence joins TRBV23-1 and TRBJ1-6; 9 nucleotides line up with TRBD1. TRBV23-1 is marked as an open reading frame, function uncertain. The CDR3 loop spans 17 amino acids. After removal of 4 bases from V and 4 bases from J, the junction contained 8 bases not matched to a gene. Here the CDR3 reads CASSPMTGTGYNSPLHF. CDR3 in DNA: TGCGCCAGCAGTCCCATGACCGGGACAGGGTATAATTCACCCCTCCACTTT.

About this clone itself: Other DNA sequences in this specimen translate into the identical CDR3. V is TRBV30 and J is TRBJ2-1, with D unclear. CDR1 is GTSNPN, CDR2 SVGIG, per germline (reference sequence). V lost 0 bases to trimming and J lost 5 bases, with 11 bases between them. There are 14 residues in the CDR3. The CDR3, as DNA: TGTGCCTGGAGTGTACGCGGCGGCGACAATGAGCAGTTCTTC. Its protein is CAWSVRGGDNEQFF.

As concerns this clone: The same CDR3 is also encoded by other DNA sequences in this sample. The V call is TRBV27, the J call TRBJ2-7; 9 positions match TRBD1. The CDR3 extends over 14 amino acids. From germline, CDR1 is MNHEY and CDR2 SMNVEV (reference sequence). With 3 bases clipped from V and 3 bases from J, the junction kept 3 bases outside the gene matches. The CDR3 spells CASSFGTGIYEQYF. CDR3 DNA sequence: TGTGCCAGCAGTTTTGGGACAGGGATCTACGAGCAGTACTTC.

The gene calls are TRBV19 and TRBJ1-3; D is possibly TRBD1 (6 bases). CDR1 and CDR2 (germline): LNHDA, SQIVND (reference sequence). The V gene lost 5 bases and the J gene lost 1 base, with 15 bases spanning the gap. The CDR3 loop spans 16 amino acids. CDR3 loop: CASSSDRPDSGNTIYF. The CDR3 DNA reads TGTGCCAGTAGTTCCGACAGGCCAGATTCTGGAAACACCATATATTTT.

The chain joins TRBV9 to TRBJ1-1, with TRBD1 identical over 8 bases. Looked up from germline, CDR1 is SGDLS and CDR2 is YYNGEE. The V and J ends lost 3 bases and 3 bases, in that order; junction bases with no gene match: 1. The CDR3 loop spans 13 amino acids. The CDR3 DNA reads TGTGCCAGCAGCGCCAGGGGGCACACTGAAGCTTTCTTT. Its protein product is CASSARGHTEAFF. Full variable domain (rest looked up from reference TRBV9 and TRBJ1-1): DSGVTQTPKHLITATGQRVTLRCSPRSGDLSVYWYQQSLDQGLQFLIQYYNGEERAKGNILERFSAQQFPDLHSELNLSSLELGDSALYFCASSARGHTEAFFGQGTRLTVV.

V and J are TRBV7-9 and TRBJ2-7; 7 nucleotides agree with TRBD2. Germline V gene data show CDR1 as SEHNR and CDR2 as FQNEAQ (reference sequence). V shed 5 bases and J 6 bases; nucleotides not matched to a gene: 10. The CDR3 is 14 residues long. The CDR3 coding sequence is TGTGCCAGCAGCCCCGGACTAGAGGAGGCCGAGCAGTACTTC. This sequence encodes CASSPGLEEAEQYF.

V is TRBV2 and J is TRBJ1-5, with D unclear. This CDR3 has 13 amino acids. Trimming shortened V by 6 bases and J by 0 bases, and 6 bases separated the two germline ends. Germline CDR1 reads SNHLY; CDR2 reads FYNNEI. The CDR3 DNA reads as TGTGCCAGCAGCCAGAATAGCAATCAGCCCCAGCATTTT. Amino acids: CASSQNSNQPQHF.

CDR3 region: CASSRGKTPDEQYF. The CDR3 coding sequence is TGTGCCAGCAGCCGGGGTAAAACTCCCGACGAGCAGTACTTC. This sequence joins TRBV7-3 and TRBJ2-7; D is perhaps TRBD2 (5 bases). Germline loops: CDR1 SGHTA, CDR2 FQGTGA. This CDR3 is built from 14 residues. V shed 5 bases and J shed 5 bases, with 16 bases lying between them.

Comment on this clone: Within the sample, other DNA sequences also encode this same CDR3. The chain couples TRBV9 to TRBJ2-7; TRBD1 agrees at 8 bases. V was clipped by 2 bases and J by 0 bases; unmatched bases: 4. The CDR3 sequence is 15 residues long. Germline V CDR1 and CDR2: SGDLS, YYNGEE. The CDR3 reads CASSVGQGLSYEQYF. The CDR3 DNA reads TGTGCCAGCAGCGTCGGACAGGGCCTCTCCTACGAGCAGTACTTC.

The chain carries TRBV5-1 and TRBJ2-7; a weak D match, TRBD1 (7 bases). CDR3 size: 15 residues. Trimming pared 7 bases from V and 3 bases from J, leaving 20 bases between. The germline gives CDR1 SGHRS, CDR2 YFSETQ. CDR3 amino acids: CASRQGGSGFYEQYF. CDR3 nucleotide sequence: TGCGCCAGCCGCCAGGGGGGTAGCGGATTCTACGAGCAGTACTTC. The full variable domain, completed using reference TRBV5-1 and TRBJ2-7, is KAGVTQTPRYLIKTRGQQVTLSCSPISGHRSVSWYQQTPGQGLQFLFEYFSETQRNKGNFPGRFSGRQFSNSRSEMNVSTLELGDSALYLCASRQGGSGFYEQYFGPGTRLTVT.

The DNA for the CDR3 is TGTGCCAGCAGCCCAGAGATCGGCGGCTATGGCTACACCTTC. Translation: CASSPEIGGYGYTF. The chain links TRBV11-2 to TRBJ1-2, with D uncertain. Trimming removed 5 bases at V and 4 bases at J, with 14 bases between. The CDR3 consists of 14 residues. CDR1 is SGHAT and CDR2 is FQNNGV in the germline V gene.

The genes are TRBV6-1 and TRBJ2-5; TRBD2 aligns across 10 bases. V lost 4 bases, J lost 0 bases, and 11 bases stayed unmatched. Germline V gene data show CDR1 as MNHNS and CDR2 as SASEGT. The CDR3 extends over 18 amino acids. In nucleotides, the CDR3 is TGTGCCAGCAGTGTTACCTTACTAGCGGGGAAGTACCAAGAGACCCAGTACTTC. Encoded protein: CASSVTLLAGKYQETQYF.

The chain links TRBV7-9 to TRBJ1-4; D gene ambiguous. CDR1 SEHNR and CDR2 FQNEAQ come from the germline V gene (reference sequence). The V end was cut by 2 bases, the J end by 0 bases, with 4 bases between. The CDR3 runs to 14 residues. The CDR3 region has the DNA TGTGCCAGCAGCTTAAGTTCAACTAATGAAAAACTGTTTTTT. It yields the protein CASSLSSTNEKLFF. The full variable domain, its missing parts supplied by reference TRBV7-9 and TRBJ1-4, is DTGVSQNPRHKITKRGQNVTFRCDPISEHNRLYWYRQTLGQGPEFLTYFQNEAQLEKSRLLSDRFSAERPKGSFSTLEIQRTEQGDSAMYLCASSLSSTNEKLFFGSGTQLSVL.

This chain joins TRBV15 and TRBJ1-4; no definite D call. CDR3 length: 15 amino acids. CDR1 and CDR2 (germline): LNHNV, YYDKDF (reference sequence). The ends were cut back, 5 bases at V and 7 bases at J, with 17 bases in the middle. CDR3 loop: CATSGKDSWGEKLFF. Here the CDR3 DNA reads TGTGCCACCAGCGGAAAGGACTCCTGGGGTGAAAAACTGTTTTTT.

CDR3 nucleotide sequence: TGTGCCAGCAGTTACGGGGGGCCGGGCTACAATGAGCAGTTCTTC. It yields the protein CASSYGGPGYNEQFF. The rearrangement links TRBV6-6 to TRBJ2-1; D could derive from TRBD1 or TRBD2 (6 bases each). The CDR3 runs 15 residues. The germline V gene has CDR1 MNHNY and CDR2 SVGAGI (reference sequence). The V gene lost 2 bases and the J gene lost 3 bases, with 11 bases spanning the gap.